This entry features one T cell receptor (beta chain) sequence. This sample is part of a study of blood T cell repertoires in COVID-19. For the study at large: Some COVID-19 samples were acute and others convalescent; all came from the United States, Italy and Spain. T cells, B-cell-depleted T cells, or PBMCs supplied cDNA or gDNA.

In the original workflow: By means of reference gene primer amplification, nucleated cell counts were estimated. Libraries were prepared by immunoSEQ multiplex PCR; TCRdb keeps only in-frame clonotypes and omits some of them. V and J calls plus clone size are reproduced from that table; the DNA served to infer D and trimming. The repertoire has hundreds of thousands of clones, about 80% of them found once; the top ten carry 4.5% to 6%. V lost 4 bases, J lost 0 bases, and 8 bases stayed unmatched. The CDR3 has 17 amino acids. The germline V gene encodes CDR1 SGHNT and CDR2 YYREEE (reference sequence).

Sample: peripheral blood. The receptor was isolated from a woman aged 80 or over with active or convalescent COVID-19. V and J are TRBV5-4 and TRBJ2-2; 8 bases line up with TRBD1. The CDR3 loop reads CASSRDRFASNTGELFF. The CDR3 DNA sequence: TGTGCCAGCAGCCGGGACAGGTTTGCATCGAACACCGGGGAGCTGTTTTTT.